The entry below describes one T cell receptor beta chain. Its antigen is as yet unknown. Points from the study as a whole: Whole repertoires were not studied in the larger cohort, only one V-J beta rearrangement.

TCRdb independently ran MiXCR on the 5' RACE reads; one entry per CDR3 protein. The table has about 57,000 distinct CDR3 sequences, around a quarter seen once. The CDR3 extends over 11 amino acids. Germline V lookup: CDR1 SQVTM, CDR2 ANQGSEA. The V end was cut by 8 bases, the J end by 1 base, with 8 bases between. The receptor was derived from a female donor with breast cancer. The chain is built from TRBV29-1 and TRBJ2-5; D perhaps matches TRBD1 (6 bases). The sequenced sample was tumor-infiltrating memory CD4+ T cells sorted from the breast tumor. The subset was: memory CD4+ T cells, CD4+CD45RO+CD25-. Written as DNA, the CDR3 is TGCAGCTACAGGGTCCAAGAGACCCAGTACTTC. This sequence encodes CSYRVQETQYF. The whole variable domain, filled in from reference TRBV29-1 and TRBJ2-5, reads SAVISQKPSRDICQRGTSLTIQCQVDSQVTMMFWYRQQPGQSLTLIATANQGSEATYESGFVIDKFPISRPNLTFSTLTVSNMSPEDSSIYLCSYRVQETQYFGPGTRLLVL.